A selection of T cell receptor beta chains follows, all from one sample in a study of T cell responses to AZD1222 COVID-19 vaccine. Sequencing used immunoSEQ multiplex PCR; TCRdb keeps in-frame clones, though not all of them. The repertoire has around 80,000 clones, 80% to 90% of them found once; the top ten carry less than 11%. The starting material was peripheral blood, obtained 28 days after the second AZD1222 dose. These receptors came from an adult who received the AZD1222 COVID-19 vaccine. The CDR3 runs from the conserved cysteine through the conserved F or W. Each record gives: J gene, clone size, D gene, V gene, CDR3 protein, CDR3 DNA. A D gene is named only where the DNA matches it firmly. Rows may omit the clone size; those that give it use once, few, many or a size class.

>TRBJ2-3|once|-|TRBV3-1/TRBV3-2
CASSRGGTDTQYF
TGTGCCAGCAGCCGAGGAGGCACAGATACGCAGTATTTT
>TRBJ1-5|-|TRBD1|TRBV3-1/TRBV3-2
CASSQGSRGHQPQHF
TGTGCCAGCAGCCAAGGAAGCAGGGGGCATCAGCCCCAGCATTTT
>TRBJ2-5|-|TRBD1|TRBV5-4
CASSLYPGGEETQYF
TGTGCCAGCAGCTTGTATCCAGGGGGAGAAGAGACCCAGTACTTC
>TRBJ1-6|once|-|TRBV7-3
CAGKLQGARGSYNSPLHF
TGTGCCGGCAAACTACAGGGCGCCAGGGGCTCCTATAATTCACCCCTCCACTTT
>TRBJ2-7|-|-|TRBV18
CASSPPVQGGYEQYF
TGTGCCAGCTCACCTCCCGTCCAGGGAGGCTACGAGCAGTACTTC
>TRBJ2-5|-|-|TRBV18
CASQEQETQYF
TGTGCCAGCCAAGAACAAGAGACCCAGTACTTC
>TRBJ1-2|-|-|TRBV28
CARRGPSNYGYTF
TGTGCCAGAAGAGGACCGAGCAACTATGGCTACACCTTC
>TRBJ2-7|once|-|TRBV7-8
CASSLVARDGYEQYF
TGTGCCAGCAGCTTAGTAGCGAGGGACGGCTACGAGCAGTACTTC
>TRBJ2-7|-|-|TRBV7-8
CASSFSGEGEQYF
TGTGCCAGCAGCTTCTCAGGGGAAGGGGAGCAGTACTTC
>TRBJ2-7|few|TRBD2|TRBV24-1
CATSDPHTGTSGEQYF
TGTGCCACCAGTGATCCCCATACAGGGACTAGCGGCGAGCAGTACTTC
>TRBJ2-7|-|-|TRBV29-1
CSVEGTSYEQYF
TGCAGCGTTGAAGGGACATCCTACGAGCAGTACTTC
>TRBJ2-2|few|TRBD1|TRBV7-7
CASSSDRGDGELFF
TGTGCTAGCAGCTCGGACAGGGGTGACGGGGAGCTGTTTTTT
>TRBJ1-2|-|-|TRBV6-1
CASSEVVSDYYGYTF
TGTGCCAGCAGTGAAGTTGTCAGCGATTACTATGGCTACACCTTC
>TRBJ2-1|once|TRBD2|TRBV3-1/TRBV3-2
CASSSPLAHTYNEQFF
TGTGCCAGCAGCTCCCCACTAGCGCATACCTACAATGAGCAGTTCTTC
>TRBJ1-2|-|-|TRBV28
CASSPDRSYSYGYTF
TGTGCCAGCAGTCCCGACAGGTCCTATAGCTATGGCTACACCTTC
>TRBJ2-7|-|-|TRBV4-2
CASSPSGLIYEQYF
TGTGCCAGCAGCCCCTCGGGACTGATCTACGAGCAGTACTTC
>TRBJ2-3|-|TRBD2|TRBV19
CATRTSGGPGDTQYF
TGTGCCACCAGGACTAGCGGGGGTCCGGGAGATACGCAGTATTTT
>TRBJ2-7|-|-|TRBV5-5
CASGQQGRPYEQYF
TGTGCCAGCGGACAACAGGGAAGGCCCTACGAGCAGTACTTC
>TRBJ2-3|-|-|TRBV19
CASTRTRETHTQYF
TGTGCCAGTACCCGGACCCGTGAGACGCATACGCAGTATTTT
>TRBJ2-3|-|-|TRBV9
CASSVGVGGTDTQYF
TGTGCCAGCAGCGTAGGGGTTGGGGGTACAGATACGCAGTATTTT
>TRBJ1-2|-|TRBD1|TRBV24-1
CATSDDRGGYGYTF
TGTGCCACCAGTGATGACAGGGGAGGGTATGGCTACACCTTC
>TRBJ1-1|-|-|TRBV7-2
CASSLVLGTGTEAFF
TGTGCCAGCAGCTTAGTCCTGGGGACGGGGACTGAAGCTTTCTTT
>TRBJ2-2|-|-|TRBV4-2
CASSQRFWTGELFF
TGTGCCAGCAGCCAACGGTTCTGGACCGGGGAGCTGTTTTTT
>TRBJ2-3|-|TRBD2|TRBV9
CASSALGVLAGTDTQYF
TGTGCCAGCAGCGCCCTTGGGGTCCTAGCGGGGACAGATACGCAGTATTTT
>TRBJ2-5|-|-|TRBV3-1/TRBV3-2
CASSQWGASGEIETQYF
TGTGCCAGCAGCCAATGGGGGGCCAGTGGTGAAATTGAGACCCAGTACTTC
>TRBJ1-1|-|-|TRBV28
CASRRGTLGTEAFF
TGTGCCAGCAGACGAGGGACCTTGGGCACTGAAGCTTTCTTT
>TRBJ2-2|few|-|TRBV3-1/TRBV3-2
CASSHRRAGELFF
TGTGCCAGCAGCCACAGACGGGCCGGGGAGCTGTTTTTT
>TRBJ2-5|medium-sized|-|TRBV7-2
CASSQKETQYF
TGTGCCAGCAGCCAGAAAGAGACCCAGTACTTC
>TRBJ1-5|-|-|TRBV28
CASRLPTYDQPQHF
TGTGCCAGCAGACTCCCGACCTACGATCAGCCCCAGCATTTT
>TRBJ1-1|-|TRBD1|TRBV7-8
CASSSTTGVNTEAFF
TGTGCCAGCAGCTCCACGACAGGGGTTAACACTGAAGCTTTCTTT
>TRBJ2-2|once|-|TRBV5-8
CASSRTGLRGTGELFF
TGTGCCAGCAGCCGGACAGGACTACGAGGGACCGGGGAGCTGTTTTTT
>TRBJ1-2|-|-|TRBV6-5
CASSYSGGKGYTF
TGTGCCAGCAGTTACTCGGGGGGAAAGGGCTACACCTTC
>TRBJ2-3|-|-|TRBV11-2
CASSWVGPDTQYF
TGTGCCAGCAGCTGGGTTGGTCCAGATACGCAGTATTTT
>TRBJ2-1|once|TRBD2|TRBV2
CASSRWAGGHYNEQFF
TGTGCCAGCAGCCGGTGGGCGGGGGGCCATTACAATGAGCAGTTCTTC
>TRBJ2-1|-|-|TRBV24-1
CATSEQGFNEQFF
TGTGCCACCAGTGAACAGGGTTTCAATGAGCAGTTCTTC
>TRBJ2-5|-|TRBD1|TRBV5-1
CASSAGTGSETQYF
TGCGCCAGCAGCGCCGGGACAGGGTCGGAGACCCAGTACTTC
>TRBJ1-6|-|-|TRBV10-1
CASSTGSSYNSPLHF
TGCGCCAGCAGTACAGGAAGCTCCTATAATTCACCCCTCCACTTT
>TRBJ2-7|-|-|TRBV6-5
CASKARTYYEQYF
TGTGCCAGCAAAGCGCGAACTTACTACGAGCAGTACTTC
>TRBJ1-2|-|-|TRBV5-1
CASSFFRINYGYTF
TGCGCCAGCAGCTTTTTCAGAATTAACTATGGCTACACCTTC
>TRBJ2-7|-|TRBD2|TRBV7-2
CASSFERGPHYEQYF
TGTGCCAGCAGCTTTGAGCGGGGCCCGCATTACGAGCAGTACTTC
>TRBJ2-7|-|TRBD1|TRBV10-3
CAISESTGNTREQYF
TGTGCCATCAGTGAGTCGACAGGGAATACTCGTGAGCAGTACTTC
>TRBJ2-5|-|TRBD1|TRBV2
CASRGQGQETQYF
TGTGCCAGCAGGGGACAGGGACAAGAGACCCAGTACTTC
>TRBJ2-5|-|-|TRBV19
CASSFDSQETQYF
TGTGCCAGTAGCTTCGACAGCCAAGAGACCCAGTACTTC
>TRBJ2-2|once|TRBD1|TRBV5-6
CASFGQVNTGELFF
TGTGCCAGCTTTGGACAGGTTAACACCGGGGAGCTGTTTTTT
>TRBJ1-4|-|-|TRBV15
CATGGGIATNEKLFF
TGTGCCACGGGAGGCGGGATTGCAACTAATGAAAAACTGTTTTTT
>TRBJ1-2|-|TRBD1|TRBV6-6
CASSYSAGGDYGYTF
TGTGCCAGCAGTTACTCGGCAGGGGGCGACTATGGCTACACCTTC
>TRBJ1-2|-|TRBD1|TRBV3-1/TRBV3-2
CASSQEGSANRGSYYGYTF
TGTGCCAGCAGCCAAGAAGGGTCCGCAAACAGGGGGTCCTACTATGGCTACACCTTC
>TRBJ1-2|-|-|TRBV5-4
CASSLEGVQEGVRGYTF
TGTGCCAGCAGCTTGGAAGGGGTTCAGGAGGGCGTGCGAGGCTACACCTTC
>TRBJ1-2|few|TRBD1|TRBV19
CASRIGQASGYTF
TGTGCCAGTAGGATCGGACAGGCCTCTGGCTACACCTTC
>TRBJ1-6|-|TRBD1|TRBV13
CASSTNRGWKNSPLHF
TGTGCCAGCAGCACAAACAGGGGGTGGAAGAATTCACCCCTCCACTTT
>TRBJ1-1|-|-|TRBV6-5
CASSYSTSGAEAFF
TGTGCCAGCAGTTACTCGACTTCAGGGGCTGAAGCTTTCTTT
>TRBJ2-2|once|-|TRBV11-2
CASSQTVNTGELFF
TGTGCCAGCAGCCAGACAGTTAACACCGGGGAGCTGTTTTTT
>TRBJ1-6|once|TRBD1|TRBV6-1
CASSEYLTGVESPLHF
TGTGCCAGCAGTGAATATCTGACAGGGGTAGAGTCACCCCTCCACTTT
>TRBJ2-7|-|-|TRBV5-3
CARSLTGPEQYF
TGTGCCAGAAGCTTGACAGGGCCCGAGCAGTACTTC
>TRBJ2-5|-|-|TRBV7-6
CASSLRAGAYQETQYF
TGTGCCAGCAGCTTAAGGGCGGGGGCGTACCAAGAGACCCAGTACTTC
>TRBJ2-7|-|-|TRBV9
CASSVASLSYEQYF
TGTGCCAGCAGCGTAGCTTCCCTATCCTACGAGCAGTACTTC
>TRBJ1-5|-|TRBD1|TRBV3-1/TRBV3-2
CASSQGYDRAGQPQHF
TGTGCCAGCAGCCAAGGGTACGACAGGGCCGGGCAGCCCCAGCATTTT
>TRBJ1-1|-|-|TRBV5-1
CASSFVGSRANTEAFF
TGCGCCAGCAGCTTTGTGGGGAGCAGGGCGAACACTGAAGCTTTCTTT